The rows below give T cell receptor beta chains drawn from one sample of a study of spatial heterogeneity in lung cancer. TCRdb processed the 5' RACE reads anew with MiXCR; each CDR3 protein has one entry. The sample lists approximately 25,000 distinct CDR3 sequences; roughly 7% were seen once. The material sequenced was PBMCs, taken at surgery. These receptor sequences come from a male donor with early-stage non-small cell lung cancer. Each CDR3 is given with its conserved first and last residue. A D gene is named only where the DNA matches it firmly. Part of the rows lack a size; the others show once, few, many or a class for expanded clones.

j_call,v_call,d_call,clone_size,cdr3_nt,cdr3_aa
TRBJ2-7,TRBV18,NA,many,TGTGCCAGCTCACCTTCCGGGCCTACCTACGAGCAGTACTTC,CASSPSGPTYEQYF
TRBJ2-3,TRBV5-6,TRBD2,NA,TGTGCCAGCAGCCTGGGACTAGCCAGGGATACGCAGTATTTT,CASSLGLARDTQYF
TRBJ2-2,TRBV30,TRBD1,many,TGTGCCTGGAGCGCTCCCGGGACAGGGACCGGGGAGCTGTTTTTT,CAWSAPGTGTGELFF
TRBJ2-3,TRBV20-1,NA,many,TGCAGTGTCCTGACTAGGAAAGGCCCAGATACGCAGTATTTT,CSVLTRKGPDTQYF
TRBJ2-1,TRBV20-1,TRBD2,many,TGCAGTGCAGAAAGCGGGGGCGCCAGCTCCTACAATGAGCAGTTCTTC,CSAESGGASSYNEQFF
TRBJ2-7,TRBV27,TRBD2,many,TGTGCCAGCAGCCCAAAAGGGGACTACCCATACGAGCAGTACTTC,CASSPKGDYPYEQYF
TRBJ1-1,TRBV6-5,NA,few,TGTGCCAGCAGTCCCCTCCGAGAGAACACTGAAGCTTTCTTT,CASSPLRENTEAFF
TRBJ2-1,TRBV19,NA,many,TGTGCCAGTAGTATCGCCCACACAGGTTACAATGAGCAGTTCTTC,CASSIAHTGYNEQFF
TRBJ2-2,TRBV11-2,NA,many,TGTGCCAGCAGCTTTGGAGAGGCCGGGGAGCTGTTTTTT,CASSFGEAGELFF
TRBJ2-3,TRBV20-1,TRBD2,few,TGCAGTGCTGTTAGCGGGAGTGGCACAGATACGCAGTATTTT,CSAVSGSGTDTQYF
TRBJ1-5,TRBV20-1,TRBD1,many,TGCAGTGCTACCCAGGGGGCCCCGACCTTTGGCAATCAGCCCCAGCATTTT,CSATQGAPTFGNQPQHF